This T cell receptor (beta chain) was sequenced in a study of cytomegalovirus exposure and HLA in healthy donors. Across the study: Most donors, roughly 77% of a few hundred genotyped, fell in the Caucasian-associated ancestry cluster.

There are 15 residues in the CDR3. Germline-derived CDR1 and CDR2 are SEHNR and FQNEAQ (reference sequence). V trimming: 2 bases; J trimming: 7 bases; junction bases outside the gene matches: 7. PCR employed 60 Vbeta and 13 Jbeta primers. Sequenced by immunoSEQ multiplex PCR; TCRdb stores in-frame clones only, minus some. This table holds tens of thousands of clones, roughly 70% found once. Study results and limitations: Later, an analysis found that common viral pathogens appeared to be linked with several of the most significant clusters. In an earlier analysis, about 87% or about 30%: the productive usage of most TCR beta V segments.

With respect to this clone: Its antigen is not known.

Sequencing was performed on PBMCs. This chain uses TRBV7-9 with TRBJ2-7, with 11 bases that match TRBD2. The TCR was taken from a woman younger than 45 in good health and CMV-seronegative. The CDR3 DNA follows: TGTGCCAGCAGCTTACTAGCGGGGGGATCGGGGGAGCAGTACTTC. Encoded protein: CASSLLAGGSGEQYF.